This T cell receptor beta chain was documented in a study of PD-1 blockade in classical Hodgkin lymphoma. Time point here: cycle 4 day 1 (C4D1), after six to seven weeks of nivolumab. No patient escaped relapse after autologous stem cell transplantation, and brentuximab vedotin exposure varied. As for this clone: Its antigen is as yet unknown.

The CDR3 is made up of 12 amino acids. Germline-derived CDR1 and CDR2 are SGHTA and FQGNSA. The V gene lost 4 bases and the J gene lost 8 bases, with 9 bases spanning the gap. Overall study results and limits: Any patient who commenced nivolumab under 1 year after ASCT was excluded.

Generated by immunoSEQ multiplex PCR, the TCRdb table keeps only in-frame clones and is missing some. The sample holds around 57,000 clones, roughly nine tenths seen once. The sample consisted of peripheral blood mononuclear cells (PBMCs), taken before the fourth cycle of nivolumab. This TCR came from a human donor with classical Hodgkin lymphoma. The V and J genes are TRBV7-2 and TRBJ1-3; D gene ambiguous. CDR3 in amino acids: CASSSQWDTIYF. Here the CDR3 DNA reads TGTGCCAGCAGCTCTCAATGGGACACCATATATTTT.